This T cell receptor beta chain was recovered during a study of CD8 T cells in ankylosing spondylitis. From the 5' RACE reads, TCRdb called clonotypes with MiXCR, one entry per CDR3 protein. The table includes some 700,000 distinct CDR3 sequences, around 20% detected once. V lost 5 bases to trimming and J lost 1 base, with 9 bases between them. The germline gives CDR1 SEHNR, CDR2 FQNEAQ (reference sequence). The CDR3 totals 14 residues. Study-wide points: A motif in TCR beta, a set of roughly 8 highly homologous variants, appeared characteristic of ankylosing spondylitis blood. Reactive arthritis synovial fluid and blood previously showed some of these motif variants. Those disease-linked clones were CD8+; they were also relatively rare in peripheral blood.

Of note for this clonotype: The antigen is not known.

The clonotype was recovered from a male donor with ankylosing spondylitis. The rearrangement uses TRBV7-9 and TRBJ2-1; D is uncertain. Sequences were obtained from blood, either unsorted or a sorted T cell fraction (not recorded which). This chain's CDR3 is CASSRQVSYNEQFF. CDR3 sequence (DNA): TGTGCCAGCAGCAGGCAGGTTTCCTACAATGAGCAGTTCTTC.